This T cell receptor (beta chain) was observed in a study of blood T cell repertoires in COVID-19. Overall study: Acute and convalescent COVID-19 specimens originated in the United States, Italy and Spain. PBMCs, B-cell-depleted T cells, or T cells were the source of the cDNA or gDNA that made up the material.

In the original analysis: By means of reference gene primer amplification, nucleated cell counts were estimated. Method: immunoSEQ multiplex PCR; TCRdb's copy keeps in-frame clones and lacks some. Clonal size and the V and J genes are those of that table, whereas D and trimming came from the DNA. Seen here are some 250,000 clones, roughly 85% observed once, and the top ten hold under 3.5%. Of note for this clone: Other DNA sequences in this specimen translate into the identical CDR3.

The TCR originated in a woman aged 18 to 35 with acute or convalescent COVID-19. The sequenced sample was peripheral blood.

CDR3 region: CASSWDRGNSPLHF. CDR3 sequence (DNA): TGTGCCAGCAGTTGGGATAGGGGGAATTCACCCCTCCACTTT. V gene TRBV27 combines with J gene TRBJ1-6; weak D call: TRBD1 (6 bases). The CDR3 contains 14 residues. V shed 4 bases and J shed 7 bases, with 11 bases lying between them. Germline V gives CDR1 MNHEY, CDR2 SMNVEV (reference sequence).